This T cell receptor (beta chain) emerged from a study of T cells in Graves' hyperthyroidism and ophthalmopathy. Study summary: Before treatment of any kind, peripheral blood was taken at initial diagnosis. Overall study results and limits: Most expanded thyroid clonotypes above 0.001 recurred in blood.

As regards this clonotype: Its target is not known.

From RNA transcripts, TCR beta CDR3 regions were amplified. With the HTBI primer set, the TCR CDR3 went through a first round of RT-PCR. TCRdb reprocessed the multiplex PCR reads with MiXCR, giving one entry per CDR3 protein. The sample has hundreds of thousands of distinct CDR3 sequences; around 19% are singletons. The V gene lost 0 bases and the J gene lost 1 base, with 6 bases spanning the gap. Germline assignment: CDR1 SEHNR and CDR2 FQNEAQ (reference sequence). The CDR3 loop spans 14 amino acids. With a duration under 2 months, the hyperthyroidism was newly diagnosed in patients aged 18 to 65. Diagnosis rested on symptoms, serum thyroxine and TRAb, thyroid ultrasound, and orbital computed tomography.

Sequenced material: blood. This TCR came from a woman in her forties or fifties with Graves' hyperthyroidism that later progressed to Graves' ophthalmopathy. This chain connects TRBV7-9 to TRBJ2-5; no clear D. The CDR3 coding sequence is TGTGCCAGCAGCTTAGCATGGCCCCAAGAGACCCAGTACTTC. It yields the protein CASSLAWPQETQYF.